This passage covers 27 T cell receptor beta chains from one sample sequenced in a study of T cell changes during pregnancy in multiple sclerosis. The method was immunoSEQ multiplex PCR; TCRdb's version includes in-frame clones alone and lacks a portion of them. The repertoire includes approximately 37,000 clones, roughly 93% of them detected once, and 0.7% to 1% sits in the top ten. The starting material was CD4+ T cells from peripheral blood mononuclear cells, obtained before pregnancy. The receptors shown here come from a female donor with multiple sclerosis, enrolled in a pregnancy study.

This clone was recorded only once. The genes are TRBV19 and TRBJ1-2; tentative D call: TRBD1 (6 bases). Trimming removed 5 bases from V and 0 bases from J, with 13 bases in between. The CDR3 loop spans 15 amino acids. The germline gives CDR1 LNHDA, CDR2 SQIVND (reference sequence). The CDR3 is CASSSRTVPNYGYTF. The DNA for the CDR3 is TGTGCCAGTAGTTCCCGGACAGTACCTAACTATGGCTACACCTTC.

A single count supports this clone. The V call is TRBV7-2, the J call TRBJ2-3; D is unclear. CDR3 length: 15 residues. Trimming removed 2 bases from V and 1 base from J, with 10 bases in between. The germline V gene has CDR1 SGHTA and CDR2 FQGNSA. CDR3 DNA: TGTGCCAGCAGCTTATCTAACCACCGCACAGATACGCAGTATTTT. This sequence encodes CASSLSNHRTDTQYF.

This rearrangement joins TRBV21-1 to TRBJ2-2; the D segment call TRBD2 is taken from the table without a DNA check. TRBV21-1 is described as a pseudogene. The CDR3 has 18 amino acids. The CDR3 protein is CASSKVCVRLVSTGELFF. The CDR3 DNA follows: TGTGCCAGCAGCAAAGTTTGTGTGAGACTAGTGAGTACCGGGGAGCTGTTTTTT.

V gene TRBV27 combines with J gene TRBJ1-1, with D hard to call. Germline-derived CDR1 and CDR2 are MNHEY and SMNVEV (reference sequence). The V end lost 5 bases, the J end lost 5 bases, and 18 bases lay between the germline ends. The CDR3 sequence is 15 residues long. This CDR3 is CASSPVLGSFTEAFF. The CDR3 region has the DNA TGTGCCAGCAGTCCTGTATTGGGGAGCTTTACTGAAGCTTTCTTT.

A single count supports this clone. The V gene is TRBV28, the J gene TRBJ2-5, with 10 bases fitting TRBD1. The germline V gene encodes CDR1 MDHEN and CDR2 SYDVKM. Trimming cost V 5 bases and J 5 bases; bases outside gene matches: 8. The CDR3 consists of 15 residues. CDR3 in DNA: TGTGCCAGCAGTAGCCCGACAGGGGGCGCGGAGACCCAGTACTTC. Translated, it gives CASSSPTGGAETQYF.

The genes are TRBV7-8 and TRBJ1-5; possible D gene TRBD1, 5 bases. V lost 5 bases, J lost 6 bases, and 26 bases lay in between. Germline V gene lookup returns CDR1 SGHVS and CDR2 FQNEAQ. The CDR3 loop spans 18 amino acids. The CDR3 region is CASSPVIWARHTGQPQHF. In DNA, the CDR3 is TGTGCCAGCAGCCCAGTAATCTGGGCAAGACACACAGGTCAGCCCCAGCATTTT.

This clone has just one count. V is TRBV7-8 and J is TRBJ2-1, with D possibly matching TRBD2 (5 bases). The V end lost 5 bases, the J end lost 5 bases, and 19 bases lay between the germline ends. CDR3 length: 16 residues. Germline lookup yields CDR1 SGHVS and CDR2 FQNEAQ. The CDR3 region is CASSPRTRTVNNEQFF. The CDR3 nucleotides are TGTGCCAGCAGCCCCCGTACTAGGACCGTAAACAATGAGCAGTTCTTC.

DNA of the CDR3: TGTGCCAGCAGTTTAACGGGTTCACCCCTCCACTTT. The encoded protein is CASSLTGSPLHF. This chain uses TRBV28 with TRBJ1-6; D unclear. Germline V gene lookup returns CDR1 MDHEN and CDR2 SYDVKM. Trimming cost V 2 bases and J 9 bases, with 5 bases left between them. The CDR3 runs to 12 residues.

J is TRBJ2-4 and V is TRBV5-4; maybe TRBD2 (7 bases). Trimming stripped 1 base from V and 1 base from J, with 18 bases between. Germline CDR1 SGHNT, CDR2 YYREEE (reference sequence). This CDR3 region has 18 residues. The CDR3 loop reads CASSLMIGGAGAKNIQYF. The CDR3 DNA is TGTGCCAGCAGCTTGATGATAGGGGGAGCGGGGGCCAAAAACATTCAGTACTTC.

This chain links TRBV6-1 with TRBJ2-7; 7 bases map to TRBD1. Germline V CDR1 and CDR2: MNHNS, SASEGT. The CDR3 contains 14 residues. The junction had 13 bases not matched to a gene; V was cut back by 8 bases and J by 6 bases. In DNA, the CDR3 is TGTGCCAGCGCGGAGGCAGGACAGGTAACCGAGCAGTACTTC. This gives the protein CASAEAGQVTEQYF.

The genes are TRBV6-1 and TRBJ2-7; D may be TRBD1 (5 bases). CDR3 length: 16 residues. The V gene's germline CDR1 is MNHNS and CDR2 SASEGT. Trimming stripped 3 bases from V and 4 bases from J, with 19 bases between. The CDR3 sequence is CASSEGRVTPGYEQYF. The DNA for the CDR3 is TGTGCCAGCAGTGAGGGCAGGGTAACCCCCGGATACGAGCAGTACTTC.

The V call is TRBV19, the J call TRBJ2-2; 7 bases fit TRBD1. V dropped 7 bases and J dropped 4; count of bases not matched to a gene: 9. The CDR3 has 15 amino acids. The germline CDR1 and CDR2 sequences are LNHDA and SQIVND (reference sequence). The CDR3, as DNA: TGTGCCAGTAAGATCGAGGGGGCGCCCACCGGGGAGCTGTTTTTT. Its protein product is CASKIEGAPTGELFF.

The chain recombines TRBV11-3 with TRBJ2-1; 9 bases map to TRBD2. The V segment lost 5 bases and the J segment 1 base; nucleotides outside the gene matches: 6. Germline CDR1 is SGHNT and CDR2 is YENEEA. The CDR3 loop spans 16 amino acids. The CDR3 loop is CASSRSLAGSYNEQFF. The CDR3, as DNA: TGTGCCAGCAGCAGATCCCTAGCGGGATCCTACAATGAGCAGTTCTTC.

The chain combines TRBV6-1 with TRBJ2-3; 9 nucleotides align to TRBD2. Looked up from germline, CDR1 is MNHNS and CDR2 is SASEGT. V gave up 5 bases and J gave up 8 bases; unmatched junction bases: 11. CDR3 length equals 15 residues. In nucleotides, the CDR3 is TGTGCCAGCAGTCAAGGTAGCGGGAGTATTGCTACGCAGTATTTT. Translation: CASSQGSGSIATQYF.

This rearrangement joins TRBV5-1 to TRBJ2-7; tentatively, D is TRBD2 (6 bases). CDR1 is SGHRS, CDR2 YFSETQ, per germline. This CDR3 has 14 amino acids. V lost 4 bases, J lost 3 bases, and 14 bases lay in between. CDR3 DNA sequence: TGCGCCAGCAGCCCGCGGAGGGGCGACTACGAGCAGTACTTC. Translation: CASSPRRGDYEQYF. Variable domain in full (rest from reference TRBV5-1 and TRBJ2-7): KAGVTQTPRYLIKTRGQQVTLSCSPISGHRSVSWYQQTPGQGLQFLFEYFSETQRNKGNFPGRFSGRQFSNSRSEMNVSTLELGDSALYLCASSPRRGDYEQYFGPGTRLTVT.

This chain connects TRBV7-9 to TRBJ2-1; D gene unclear. Trimming pared 4 bases from V and 0 bases from J, leaving 4 bases between. The CDR3 loop spans 13 amino acids. Germline CDR1 reads SEHNR; CDR2 reads FQNEAQ (reference sequence). CDR3 protein: CASSSNSYNEQFF. CDR3 nucleotides: TGTGCCAGCAGCTCTAACTCCTACAATGAGCAGTTCTTC.

The gene calls are TRBV25-1 and TRBJ1-1; D may be TRBD1 (5 bases). The germline V and J ends were trimmed by 5 bases and 3 bases, with 16 bases remaining between them. This CDR3 has 15 residues. The germline V gene has CDR1 MGHDK and CDR2 SYGVNS. The chain's CDR3 is CASSKTVLRDTEAFF. In nucleotides, the CDR3 is TGTGCCAGCAGTAAGACAGTCCTTAGGGACACTGAAGCTTTCTTT.

This sequence joins TRBV5-1 and TRBJ2-7; 11 bases align to TRBD1. With V trimmed by 4 bases and J by 6 bases, 9 bases remained unmatched. The CDR3 has 15 residues. Germline values: CDR1 SGHRS, CDR2 YFSETQ. The DNA of the CDR3 is TGCGCCAGCAGCCCGGAGGGGACAGGGGGTCCCGAGCAGTACTTC. Its protein product is CASSPEGTGGPEQYF.

This chain uses TRBV7-2 with TRBJ1-1, with 7 nucleotides matching TRBD1. Germline-derived CDR1 and CDR2 are SGHTA and FQGNSA. With 5 bases clipped from V and 9 bases from J, the junction kept 12 bases outside the gene matches. CDR3 length: 14 residues. Here the CDR3 reads CASSARQGGEKAFF. As DNA, the CDR3 is TGTGCCAGCAGCGCCAGACAGGGAGGTGAGAAAGCTTTCTTT.

The J gene is TRBJ2-7, the V gene TRBV28; maybe TRBD1 (5 bases). V was shortened by 10 bases and J by 1 base, with 20 bases between the two germline ends. CDR1 and CDR2 (germline): MDHEN, SYDVKM. The CDR3 contains 15 residues. The CDR3 DNA is TGTGCCACAACCAGGTCAGGGTCCCCATCCTACGAGCAGTACTTC. Translation gives CATTRSGSPSYEQYF.

The gene calls are TRBV11-3 and TRBJ2-1; 7 bases map to TRBD1. This CDR3 spans 16 amino acids. Germline CDR1 is SGHNT and CDR2 is YENEEA. The junction had 5 bases not matched to a gene; V was cut back by 1 base and J by 2 bases. The CDR3 protein is CASSLAGQATYNEQFF. In nucleotides, the CDR3 is TGTGCCAGCAGCTTAGCTGGACAGGCTACCTACAATGAGCAGTTCTTC.

This chain uses TRBV5-1 with TRBJ2-5; 14 nucleotides line up with TRBD2. The germline V gene encodes CDR1 SGHRS and CDR2 YFSETQ. The junction had 5 bases not matched to a gene; V was cut back by 4 bases and J by 6 bases. This CDR3 is 15 amino acids long. Here the CDR3 reads CASSPRLAGGKTQYF. The CDR3 nucleotides read TGCGCCAGCAGCCCCCGACTAGCGGGAGGGAAGACCCAGTACTTC.

This rearrangement joins TRBV28 to TRBJ1-6, with 8 positions matching TRBD1. Trimming at V came to 7 bases and at J to 0 bases, leaving 5 bases not matched to a gene. The CDR3 runs 16 residues. Germline lookup yields CDR1 MDHEN and CDR2 SYDVKM. The CDR3 reads CASTGDRGSYNSPLHF. The CDR3 coding sequence is TGTGCCAGCACTGGAGACAGGGGCTCCTATAATTCACCCCTCCACTTT.

In this sample, this clone turned up once. The chain uses TRBV29-1 and TRBJ2-7; 7 bases align to TRBD2. With V trimmed by 5 bases and J by 0 bases, 16 bases remained unmatched. There are 17 residues in the CDR3. Germline loops: CDR1 SQVTM, CDR2 ANQGSEA. The CDR3 DNA sequence: TGCAGCGTTCGTCCTCTCCCTAGCGGCAGCCTCTCCTACGAGCAGTACTTC. As protein: CSVRPLPSGSLSYEQYF.

CDR3: CASRHRGTGELFF. In DNA form, the CDR3 reads TGTGCCAGCAGACACAGGGGCACCGGGGAGCTGTTTTTT. The chain uses TRBV28 and TRBJ2-2; 7 bases agree with TRBD1. V shed 6 bases and J 4 bases; nucleotides not matched to a gene: 2. CDR1 MDHEN and CDR2 SYDVKM come from the germline V gene. The CDR3 has 13 residues.

This clone was detected once. The V call is TRBV18, the J call TRBJ1-1; tentative D call: TRBD1 (5 bases). The CDR3 covers 15 residues. Trimming left V 4 bases short and J 3 bases short, with 15 bases between. Germline lookup yields CDR1 KGHSH and CDR2 LQKENI. The CDR3 loop is CASSLSQGSDTEAFF. DNA of the CDR3: TGTGCCAGCTCACTTTCCCAGGGCTCTGACACTGAAGCTTTCTTT.

This clone appeared a single time. The rearrangement uses TRBV27 and TRBJ2-3, with D perhaps matching TRBD2 (6 bases). Trimming left V 1 base short and J 1 base short, with 12 bases between. This CDR3 spans 16 amino acids. Looked up from germline, CDR1 is MNHEY and CDR2 is SMNVEV (reference sequence). The CDR3 here is CASSLLLAGRTDTQYF. CDR3 nucleotide sequence: TGTGCCAGCAGTTTATTATTGGCGGGACGCACAGATACGCAGTATTTT.